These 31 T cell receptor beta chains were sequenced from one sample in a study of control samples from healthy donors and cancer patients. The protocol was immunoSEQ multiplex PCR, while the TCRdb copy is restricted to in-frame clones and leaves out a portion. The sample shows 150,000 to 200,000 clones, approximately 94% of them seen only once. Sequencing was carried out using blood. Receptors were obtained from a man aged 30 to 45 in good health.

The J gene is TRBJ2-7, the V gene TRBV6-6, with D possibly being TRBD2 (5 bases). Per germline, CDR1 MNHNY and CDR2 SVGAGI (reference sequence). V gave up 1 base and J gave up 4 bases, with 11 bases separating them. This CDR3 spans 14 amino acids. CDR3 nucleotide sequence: TGTGCCAGCAGTTACTTGGCCGGGGTTTACGAGCAGTACTTC. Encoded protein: CASSYLAGVYEQYF.

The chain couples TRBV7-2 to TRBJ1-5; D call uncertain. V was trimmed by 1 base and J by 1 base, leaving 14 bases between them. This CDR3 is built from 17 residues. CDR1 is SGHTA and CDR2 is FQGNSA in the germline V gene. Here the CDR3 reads CASSLDLWGASNQPQHF. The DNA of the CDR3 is TGTGCCAGCAGCTTAGATCTCTGGGGAGCGAGCAATCAGCCCCAGCATTTT.

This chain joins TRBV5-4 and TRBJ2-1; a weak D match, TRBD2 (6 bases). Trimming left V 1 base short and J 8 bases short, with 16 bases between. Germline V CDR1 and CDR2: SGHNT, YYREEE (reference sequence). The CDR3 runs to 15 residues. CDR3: CASSLYSGWEDEQFF. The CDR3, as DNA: TGTGCCAGCAGCTTGTACTCAGGCTGGGAGGATGAGCAGTTCTTC.

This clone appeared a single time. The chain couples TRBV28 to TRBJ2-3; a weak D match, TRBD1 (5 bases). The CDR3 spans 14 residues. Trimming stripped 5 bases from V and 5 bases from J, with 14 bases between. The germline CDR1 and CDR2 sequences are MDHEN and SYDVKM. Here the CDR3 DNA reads TGTGCCAGCAGTAGAGGACACAGACAAGATACGCAGTATTTT. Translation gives CASSRGHRQDTQYF.

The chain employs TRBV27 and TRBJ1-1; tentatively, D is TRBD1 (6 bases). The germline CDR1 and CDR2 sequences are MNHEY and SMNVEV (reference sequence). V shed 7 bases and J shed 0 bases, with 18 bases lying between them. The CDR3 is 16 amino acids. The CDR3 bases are TGTGCCAGCATCCCATTCAGGGGTGGAGTGAACACTGAAGCTTTCTTT. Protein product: CASIPFRGGVNTEAFF.

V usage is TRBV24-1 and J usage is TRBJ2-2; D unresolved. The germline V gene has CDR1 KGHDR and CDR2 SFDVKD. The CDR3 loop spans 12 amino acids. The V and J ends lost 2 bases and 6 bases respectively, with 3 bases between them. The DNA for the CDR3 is TGTGCCACCAGTGATTCCCCCGGGGAGCTGTTTTTT. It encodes CATSDSPGELFF.

The CDR3 DNA sequence: TGTGCCAGCAGCCGACAGGTTAATCAGCCCCAGCATTTT. It encodes CASSRQVNQPQHF. This rearrangement joins TRBV12-3 or TRBV12-4 to TRBJ1-5; possible D gene TRBD1, 6 bases. Trimming cost V 6 bases and J 4 bases, with 10 bases left between them. The CDR3 extends over 13 amino acids.

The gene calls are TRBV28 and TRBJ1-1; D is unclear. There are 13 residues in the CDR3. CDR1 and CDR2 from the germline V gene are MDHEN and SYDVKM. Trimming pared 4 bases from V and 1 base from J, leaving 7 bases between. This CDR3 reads CASSYKQNTEAFF. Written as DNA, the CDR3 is TGTGCCAGCAGTTACAAGCAGAACACTGAAGCTTTCTTT.

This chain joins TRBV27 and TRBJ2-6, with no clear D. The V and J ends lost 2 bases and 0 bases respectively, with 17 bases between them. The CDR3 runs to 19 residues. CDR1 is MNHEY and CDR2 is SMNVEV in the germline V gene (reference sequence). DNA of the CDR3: TGTGCCAGCAGTTTAGTTCAGACGTTAATAACCTCTGGGGCCAACGTCCTGACTTTC. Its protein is CASSLVQTLITSGANVLTF.

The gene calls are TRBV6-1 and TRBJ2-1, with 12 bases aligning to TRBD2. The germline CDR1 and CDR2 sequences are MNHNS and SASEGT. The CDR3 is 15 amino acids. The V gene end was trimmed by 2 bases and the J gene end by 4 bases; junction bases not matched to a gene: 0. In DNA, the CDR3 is TGTGCCAGCAGTGAACTAGCGGGAGGGTACAATGAGCAGTTCTTC. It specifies CASSELAGGYNEQFF.

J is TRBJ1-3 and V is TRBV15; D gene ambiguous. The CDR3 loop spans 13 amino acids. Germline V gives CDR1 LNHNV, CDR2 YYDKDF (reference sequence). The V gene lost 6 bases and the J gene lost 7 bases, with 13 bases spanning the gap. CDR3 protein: CATSSILANTIYF. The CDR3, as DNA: TGTGCCACCAGTTCGATCCTGGCTAACACCATATATTTT. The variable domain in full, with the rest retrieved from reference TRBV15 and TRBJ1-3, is DAMVIQNPRYQVTQFGKPVTLSCSQTLNHNVMYWYQQKSSQAPKLLFHYYDKDFNNEADTPDNFQSRRPNTSFCFLDIRSPGLGDTAMYLCATSSILANTIYFGEGSWLTVV.

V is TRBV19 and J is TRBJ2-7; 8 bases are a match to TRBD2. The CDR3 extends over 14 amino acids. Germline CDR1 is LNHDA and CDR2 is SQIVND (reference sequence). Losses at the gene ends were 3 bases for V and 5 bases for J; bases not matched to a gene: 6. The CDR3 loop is CASSMAGGSNEQYF. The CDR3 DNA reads TGTGCCAGTAGTATGGCGGGAGGAAGCAACGAGCAGTACTTC. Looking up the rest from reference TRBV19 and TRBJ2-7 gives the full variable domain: DGGITQSPKYLFRKEGQNVTLSCEQNLNHDAMYWYRQDPGQGLRLIYYSQIVNDFQKGDIAEGYSVSREKKESFPLTVTSAQKNPTAFYLCASSMAGGSNEQYFGPGTRLTVT.

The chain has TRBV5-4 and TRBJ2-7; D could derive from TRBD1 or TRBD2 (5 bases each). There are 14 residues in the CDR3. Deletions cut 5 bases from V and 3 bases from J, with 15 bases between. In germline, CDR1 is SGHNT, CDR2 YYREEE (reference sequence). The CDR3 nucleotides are TGTGCCAGCAGTACAGGTTCACGGGACTACGAGCAGTACTTC. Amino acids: CASSTGSRDYEQYF.

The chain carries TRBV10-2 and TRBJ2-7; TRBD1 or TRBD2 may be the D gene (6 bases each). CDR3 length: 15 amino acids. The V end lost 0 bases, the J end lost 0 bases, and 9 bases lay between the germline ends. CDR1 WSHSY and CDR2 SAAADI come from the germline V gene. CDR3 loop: CASSESGGLSYEQYF. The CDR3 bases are TGCGCCAGCAGTGAGTCGGGGGGCCTCTCCTACGAGCAGTACTTC.

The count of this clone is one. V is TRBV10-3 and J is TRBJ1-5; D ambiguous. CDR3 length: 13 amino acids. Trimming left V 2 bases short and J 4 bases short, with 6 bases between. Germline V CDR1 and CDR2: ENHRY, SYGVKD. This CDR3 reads CAISEVNNQPQHF. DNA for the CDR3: TGTGCCATCAGTGAGGTAAATAATCAGCCCCAGCATTTT.

CDR3 sequence reads: CASSQVGLNGYTF. The CDR3 bases are TGCGCCAGCAGCCAAGTAGGGTTGAACGGCTACACCTTC. The chain combines TRBV4-1 with TRBJ1-2; D is unresolved. Germline V gives CDR1 MGHRA, CDR2 YSYEKL. V gave up 1 base and J gave up 8 bases, with 11 bases separating them. The CDR3 runs to 13 residues.

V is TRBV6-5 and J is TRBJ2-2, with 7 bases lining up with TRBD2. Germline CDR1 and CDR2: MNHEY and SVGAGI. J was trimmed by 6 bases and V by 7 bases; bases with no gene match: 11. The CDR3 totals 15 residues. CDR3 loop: CASKERGDVAGELFF. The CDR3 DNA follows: TGTGCCAGCAAAGAGCGGGGAGATGTGGCCGGGGAGCTGTTTTTT.

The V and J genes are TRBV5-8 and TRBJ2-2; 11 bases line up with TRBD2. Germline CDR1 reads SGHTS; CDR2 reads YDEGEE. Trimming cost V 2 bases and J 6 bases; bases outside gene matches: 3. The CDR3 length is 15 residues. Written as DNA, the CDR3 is TGTGCCAGCAGCTTAGGGACTAGCGGTTCCGGGGAGCTGTTTTTT. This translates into CASSLGTSGSGELFF. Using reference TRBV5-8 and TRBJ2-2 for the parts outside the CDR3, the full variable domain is EAGVTQSPTHLIKTRGQQATLRCSPISGHTSVYWYQQALGLGLQFLLWYDEGEERNRGNFPPRFSGRQFPNYSSELNVNALELEDSALYLCASSLGTSGSGELFFGEGSRLTVL.

The DNA for the CDR3 is TGTGCCAGCAGCCAGGACCGCGGGGGGCCGGGTAGGTACGAGCAGTACTTC. Translating it yields CASSQDRGGPGRYEQYF. The V call is TRBV3-1 (or the pseudogene TRBV3-2), the J call TRBJ2-7; 8 nucleotides line up with TRBD2. V shed 3 bases and J 4 bases; nucleotides not matched to a gene: 14. Looked up from germline, CDR1 is LGHDT and CDR2 is YNNKEL (reference sequence). CDR3 length: 17 amino acids.

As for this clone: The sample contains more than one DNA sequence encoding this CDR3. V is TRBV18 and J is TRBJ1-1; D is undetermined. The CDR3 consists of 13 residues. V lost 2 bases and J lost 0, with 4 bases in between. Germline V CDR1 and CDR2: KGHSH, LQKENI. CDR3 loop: CASSPDMNTEAFF. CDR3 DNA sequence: TGTGCCAGCTCACCAGACATGAACACTGAAGCTTTCTTT.

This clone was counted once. The CDR3: CASSLTTTEKLFF. The DNA of the CDR3 is TGCGCCAGCAGCTTGACGACGACTGAAAAACTGTTTTTT. V gene TRBV5-1 combines with J gene TRBJ1-4; D is unclear. From germline, CDR1 is SGHRS and CDR2 YFSETQ. Between the trimmed V and J ends, which lost 1 base and 7 bases, there was a span of 8 bases. The CDR3 length is 13 residues. Using reference TRBV5-1 and TRBJ1-4 for the parts outside the CDR3, the full variable domain is KAGVTQTPRYLIKTRGQQVTLSCSPISGHRSVSWYQQTPGQGLQFLFEYFSETQRNKGNFPGRFSGRQFSNSRSEMNVSTLELGDSALYLCASSLTTTEKLFFGSGTQLSVL.

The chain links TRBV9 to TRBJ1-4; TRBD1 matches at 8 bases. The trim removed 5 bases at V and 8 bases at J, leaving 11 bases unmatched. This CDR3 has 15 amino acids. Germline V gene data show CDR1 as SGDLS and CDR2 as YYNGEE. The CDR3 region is CASSLTGGLREKLFF. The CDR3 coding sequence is TGTGCCAGCAGTCTAACAGGGGGGTTGCGGGAAAAACTGTTTTTT.

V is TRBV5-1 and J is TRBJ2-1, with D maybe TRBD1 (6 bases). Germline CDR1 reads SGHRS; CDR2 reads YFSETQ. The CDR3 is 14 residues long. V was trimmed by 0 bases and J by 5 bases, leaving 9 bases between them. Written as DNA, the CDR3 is TGCGCCAGCAGCTTGGGACAGGAGAACAATGAGCAGTTCTTC. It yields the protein CASSLGQENNEQFF.

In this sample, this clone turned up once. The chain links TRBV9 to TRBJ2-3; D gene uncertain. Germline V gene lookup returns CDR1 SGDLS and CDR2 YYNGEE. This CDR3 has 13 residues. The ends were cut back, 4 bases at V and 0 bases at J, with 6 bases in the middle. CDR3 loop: CASSPPSTDTQYF. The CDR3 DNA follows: TGTGCCAGCAGCCCCCCCAGCACAGATACGCAGTATTTT. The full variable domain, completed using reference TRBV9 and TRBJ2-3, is DSGVTQTPKHLITATGQRVTLRCSPRSGDLSVYWYQQSLDQGLQFLIQYYNGEERAKGNILERFSAQQFPDLHSELNLSSLELGDSALYFCASSPPSTDTQYFGPGTRLTVL.

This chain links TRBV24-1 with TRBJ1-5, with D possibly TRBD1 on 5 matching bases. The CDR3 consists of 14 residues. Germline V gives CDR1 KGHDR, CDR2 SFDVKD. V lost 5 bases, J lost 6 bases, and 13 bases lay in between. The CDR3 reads CATSGNRSSQPQHF. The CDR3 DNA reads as TGTGCCACCAGTGGGAACAGGTCCTCTCAGCCCCAGCATTTT.

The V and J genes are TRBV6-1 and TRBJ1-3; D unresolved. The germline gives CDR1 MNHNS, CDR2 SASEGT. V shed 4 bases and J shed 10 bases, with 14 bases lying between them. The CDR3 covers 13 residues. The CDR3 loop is CASSADPHTTIYF. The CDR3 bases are TGTGCCAGCAGTGCAGACCCTCATACGACCATATATTTT.

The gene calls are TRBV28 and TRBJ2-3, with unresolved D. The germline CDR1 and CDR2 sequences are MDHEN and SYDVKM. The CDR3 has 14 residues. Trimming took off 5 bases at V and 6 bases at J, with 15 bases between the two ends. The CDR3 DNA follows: TGTGCCAGCAGTGAACCCCTCCCTGGGGATACGCAGTATTTT. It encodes CASSEPLPGDTQYF. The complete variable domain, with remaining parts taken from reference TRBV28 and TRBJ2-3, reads DVKVTQSSRYLVKRTGEKVFLECVQDMDHENMFWYRQDPGLGLRLIYFSYDVKMKEKGDIPEGYSVSREKKERFSLILESASTNQTSMYLCASSEPLPGDTQYFGPGTRLTVL.

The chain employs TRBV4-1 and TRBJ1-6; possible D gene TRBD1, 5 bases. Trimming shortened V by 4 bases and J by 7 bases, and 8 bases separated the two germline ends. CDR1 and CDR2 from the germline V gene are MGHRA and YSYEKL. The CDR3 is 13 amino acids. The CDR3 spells CASSRDSNSPLHF. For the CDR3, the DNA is TGCGCCAGCAGCCGGGACTCAAATTCACCCCTCCACTTT.

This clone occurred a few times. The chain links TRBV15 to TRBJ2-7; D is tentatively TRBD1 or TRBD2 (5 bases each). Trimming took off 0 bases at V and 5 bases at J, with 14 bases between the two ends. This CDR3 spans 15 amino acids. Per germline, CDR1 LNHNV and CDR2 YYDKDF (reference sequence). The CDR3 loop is CATSRDRGSSHEQYF. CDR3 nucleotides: TGTGCCACCAGCAGAGATCGGGGCAGTTCTCACGAGCAGTACTTC.

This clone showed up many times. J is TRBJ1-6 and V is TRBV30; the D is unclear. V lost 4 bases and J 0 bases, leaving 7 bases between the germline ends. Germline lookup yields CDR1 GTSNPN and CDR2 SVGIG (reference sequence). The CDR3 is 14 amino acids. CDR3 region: CAWTRSSYNSPLHF. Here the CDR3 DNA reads TGTGCCTGGACTAGGAGCTCCTATAATTCACCCCTCCACTTT.

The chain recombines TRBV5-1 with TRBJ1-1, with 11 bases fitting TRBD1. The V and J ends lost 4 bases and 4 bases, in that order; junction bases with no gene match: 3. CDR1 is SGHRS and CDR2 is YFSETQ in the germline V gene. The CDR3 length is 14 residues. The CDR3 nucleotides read TGCGCCAGCAGCAAGGGGACAGGGGGCACTGAAGCTTTCTTT. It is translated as CASSKGTGGTEAFF.